What follows describes a single T cell receptor beta chain. What it binds is not known. These data are taken from a study of blood T cells in healthy people across ages. Study overall: Through template switching, about one barcoded beta molecule was captured per two T cells, as measured in model experiments.

Sample-barcoded 5' priming and a J-beta primer mix drove a second PCR of roughly 6 to 12 cycles. TCRdb passed the 5' RACE reads through MiXCR, listing each CDR3 protein once. This table holds about 1.6 million distinct CDR3 sequences, roughly 30% found once. CDR3 length equals 13 residues. Trimming stripped 8 bases from V and 2 bases from J, with 13 bases between. Germline CDR1 DFQATT, CDR2 SNEGSKA (reference sequence). Study observations and caveats: Long-lived donors carried more naive CD4+ cells and greater diversity than aged donors.

The chain links TRBV20-1 to TRBJ2-1; tentatively, D is TRBD1 or TRBD2 (5 bases each). The sequence derives from a woman aged 25 to 39 in good health. Sequencing was done on a sample of blood. This chain's CDR3 is CSKQVGAYNEQFF. The CDR3 nucleotides are TGCAGTAAACAGGTGGGGGCCTACAATGAGCAGTTCTTC.